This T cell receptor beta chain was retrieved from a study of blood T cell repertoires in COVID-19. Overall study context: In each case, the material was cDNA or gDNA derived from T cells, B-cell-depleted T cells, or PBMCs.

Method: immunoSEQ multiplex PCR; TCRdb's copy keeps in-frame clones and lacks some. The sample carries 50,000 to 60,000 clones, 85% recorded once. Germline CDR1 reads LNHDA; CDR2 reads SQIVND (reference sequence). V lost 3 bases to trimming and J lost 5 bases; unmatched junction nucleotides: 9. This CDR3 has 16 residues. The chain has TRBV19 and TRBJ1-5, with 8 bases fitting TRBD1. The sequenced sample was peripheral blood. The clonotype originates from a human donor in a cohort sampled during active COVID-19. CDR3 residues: CASSMIRQGAYQPQHF. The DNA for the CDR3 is TGTGCCAGTAGTATGATAAGGCAGGGGGCCTATCAGCCCCAGCATTTT. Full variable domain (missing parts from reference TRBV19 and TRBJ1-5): DGGITQSPKYLFRKEGQNVTLSCEQNLNHDAMYWYRQDPGQGLRLIYYSQIVNDFQKGDIAEGYSVSREKKESFPLTVTSAQKNPTAFYLCASSMIRQGAYQPQHFGDGTRLSIL.